This T cell receptor beta chain was obtained from a study of T-cell memory formation after mild COVID-19. This clonotype has a handful of counts. 5'RACE primed at constant segments yielded TCR alpha and TCR beta cDNA libraries bearing sample barcodes and UMIs. TCRdb itself ran the 5' RACE reads through MiXCR, one entry per CDR3 protein. Of 150,000 to 200,000 distinct CDR3 sequences listed, 30% to 35% are singletons. The CDR3 contains 16 residues. The germline CDR1 and CDR2 sequences are SEHNR and FQNEAQ (reference sequence). The ends lost 2 bases at V and 5 bases at J; junction bases unmatched: 7. V is TRBV7-9 and J is TRBJ2-1; 9 bases map to TRBD1. The sequenced material came from PBMCs or a T cell subset sorted from them (not recorded which). The source of this sequence is an adult woman who had mild COVID-19 (a few samples of this study predate the infection). Cell type and time point are not known. The CDR3 DNA reads TGTGCCAGCAGCTTAAGGGACAGGGCTAGGGACAATGAGCAGTTCTTC. It encodes CASSLRDRARDNEQFF. Complete variable domain (other parts from reference TRBV7-9 and TRBJ2-1): DTGVSQNPRHKITKRGQNVTFRCDPISEHNRLYWYRQTLGQGPEFLTYFQNEAQLEKSRLLSDRFSAERPKGSFSTLEIQRTEQGDSAMYLCASSLRDRARDNEQFFGPGTRLTVL.